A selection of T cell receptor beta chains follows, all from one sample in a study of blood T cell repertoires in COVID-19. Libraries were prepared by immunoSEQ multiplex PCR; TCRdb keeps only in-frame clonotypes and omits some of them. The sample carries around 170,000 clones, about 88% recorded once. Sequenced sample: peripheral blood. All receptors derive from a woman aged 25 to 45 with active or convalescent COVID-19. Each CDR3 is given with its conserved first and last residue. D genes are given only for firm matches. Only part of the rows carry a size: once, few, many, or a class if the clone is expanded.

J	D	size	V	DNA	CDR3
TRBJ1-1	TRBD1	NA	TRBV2	TGTGCCAGCAGTTCAGGGGGCACTGAAGCTTTCTTT	CASSSGGTEAFF
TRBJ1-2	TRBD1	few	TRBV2	TGTGCCAGCAGCCTCTTGGGACAGGGGGAGTATGGCTACACCTTC	CASSLLGQGEYGYTF
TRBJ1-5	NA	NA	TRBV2	TGTGCCAGCAGTGAAATCAGGGACAATCAGCCCCAGCATTTT	CASSEIRDNQPQHF
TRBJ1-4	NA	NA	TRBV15	TGTGCCACCAGCAGAGGTGGTGAAGGGGTAGGAAAACTGTTTTTT	CATSRGGEGVGKLFF
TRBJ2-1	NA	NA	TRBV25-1	TGTGCCAGCAGTGAATCGACGCGGAGCTCCTACAATGAGCAGTTCTTC	CASSESTRSSYNEQFF
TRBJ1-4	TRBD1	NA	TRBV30	TGTGCCTGGAGGGCGACAGGGGTTGAAAAACTGTTTTTT	CAWRATGVEKLFF
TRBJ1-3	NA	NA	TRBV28	TGTGCCAGCAGTTTAGCGGGGGCTGGAAACACCATATATTTT	CASSLAGAGNTIYF
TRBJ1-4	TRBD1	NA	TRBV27	TGTGCCAGCAATCCACAGGGGGGTCGGGAAAAACTGTTTTTT	CASNPQGGREKLFF
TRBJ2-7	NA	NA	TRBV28	TGTGCCAGCAGCCTTGTGAGGGACGAGCAGTACTTC	CASSLVRDEQYF
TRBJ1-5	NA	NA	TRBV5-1	TGCGCCAGCAGCCCCGGACCCGGCGGGAATCAGCCCCAGCATTTT	CASSPGPGGNQPQHF
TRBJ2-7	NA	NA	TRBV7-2	TGTGCCAGCAGCTTAAAACGGGCCGCCAGGGGCTACGAGCAGTACTTC	CASSLKRAARGYEQYF
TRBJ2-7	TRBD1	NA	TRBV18	TGTGCCAGCTCTCCGCAACGGGACAGAATAACCTACGAGCAGTACTTC	CASSPQRDRITYEQYF
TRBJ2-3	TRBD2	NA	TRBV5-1	TGCGCCAGCAGCTTGGAGCCTAGCGGCACGACAGATACGCAGTATTTT	CASSLEPSGTTDTQYF
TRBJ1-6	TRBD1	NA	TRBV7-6	TGTGCCAGCAGCTTGACAGGGGCCCCAAGCTCCTATAATTCACCCCTCCACTTT	CASSLTGAPSSYNSPLHF
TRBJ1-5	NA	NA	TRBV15	TGTGCCACCAGCAGAGATCATGGCAGAAATAGCAATCAGCCCCAGCATTTT	CATSRDHGRNSNQPQHF
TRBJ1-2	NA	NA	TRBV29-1	TGCAGCGTTGAAGGAGGCCGGGAGACTTACTATGGCTACACCTTC	CSVEGGRETYYGYTF
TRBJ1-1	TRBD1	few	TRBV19	TGTGCCAGTAGTAAGGGACAGGGAGGCACTGAAGCTTTCTTT	CASSKGQGGTEAFF
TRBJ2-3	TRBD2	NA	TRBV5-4	TGTGCCAGCAGCTTGGCTCTAGCGGGGGCTTCCACAGATACGCAGTATTTT	CASSLALAGASTDTQYF
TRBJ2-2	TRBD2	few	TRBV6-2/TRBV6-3	TGTGCCAGCAGACCTAGCGGCAACACCGGGGAGCTGTTTTTT	CASRPSGNTGELFF
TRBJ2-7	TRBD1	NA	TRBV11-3	TGTGCCAGCAGCTATGACAGGGGGCGGTACGAGCAGTACTTC	CASSYDRGRYEQYF